A selection of T cell receptor beta chains follows, all from one sample in a study of blood T cell repertoires in COVID-19. Sequencing was performed with immunoSEQ multiplex PCR; in TCRdb, only in-frame clones are kept and a portion is missing. The sample has tens of thousands of clones; approximately 81% are singletons. The sample taken for sequencing was PBMCs or T cells enriched from blood (not recorded which). The receptors were gathered from a woman in her thirties or forties with acute COVID-19. The CDR3 runs from the conserved cysteine through the conserved F or W. The order of the fields is D gene, clone size, V gene, J gene, CDR3 protein, CDR3 DNA. A D gene is named only where the DNA matches it firmly. Not every row has a clone size; where given, it reads once, few, many or a size class.

TRBD2,-,TRBV2,TRBJ2-1,CASSIEAGVWNEQFF,TGTGCCAGCAGTATCGAAGCGGGGGTTTGGAATGAGCAGTTCTTC
TRBD1,-,TRBV19,TRBJ1-1,CASKTGSAEAFF,TGTGCCAGTAAGACAGGGAGTGCTGAAGCTTTCTTT
-,-,TRBV7-6,TRBJ2-1,CASSLLGSSYNEQFF,TGTGCCAGCAGCTTACTCGGGAGCTCCTACAATGAGCAGTTCTTC
TRBD2,-,TRBV4-2,TRBJ2-7,CASSQDRSGSFYEQYF,TGTGCCAGCAGCCAAGATCGAAGCGGGAGTTTTTACGAGCAGTACTTC
-,-,TRBV11-1,TRBJ2-3,CASSLRHRVTQYF,TGTGCCAGCAGCTTACGCCACCGGGTCACGCAGTATTTT
TRBD2,few,TRBV27,TRBJ2-1,CASSSGLAGGPYNEQFF,TGTGCCAGCAGTTCGGGACTAGCGGGAGGGCCGTACAATGAGCAGTTCTTC
TRBD1,-,TRBV5-1,TRBJ1-2,CASSPGQGAGYGYTF,TGCGCCAGCAGCCCTGGGCAGGGGGCAGGCTATGGCTACACCTTC
-,-,TRBV7-8,TRBJ1-5,CASSWEGRAGVHYGVQPQHF,TGTGCCAGCAGCTGGGAAGGGCGGGCAGGGGTGCACTATGGGGTCCAGCCCCAGCATTTT
TRBD1,-,TRBV19,TRBJ1-3,CASSTDRGNTIYF,TGTGCCAGTAGTACGGACAGGGGAAACACCATATATTTT
TRBD2,-,TRBV2,TRBJ2-5,CASNRDLAGPIEETQYF,TGTGCCAGCAATAGGGATTTAGCGGGACCAATAGAAGAGACCCAGTACTTC
TRBD2,-,TRBV13,TRBJ2-7,CASSPPIGVAGNSYEQYF,TGTGCCAGCAGCCCTCCCATAGGGGTAGCGGGAAACTCCTACGAGCAGTACTTC
-,-,TRBV20-1,TRBJ1-2,CSARPLRGYTF,TGCAGTGCTAGACCCCTGCGAGGCTACACCTTC
-,-,TRBV19,TRBJ1-1,CASSPYSSTEAFF,TGTGCCAGTAGCCCTTACAGCTCCACTGAAGCTTTCTTT
-,-,TRBV6-5,TRBJ1-5,CASSLMGAQPQHF,TGTGCCAGCAGCCTAATGGGGGCCCAGCCCCAGCATTTT
-,-,TRBV29-1,TRBJ2-3,CSGQQTGNAQYF,TGCAGCGGCCAGCAGACAGGTAACGCGCAGTATTTT
TRBD1,-,TRBV9,TRBJ2-1,CASSVSGQGRSNEQFF,TGTGCCAGCAGCGTTTCGGGACAGGGAAGATCCAATGAGCAGTTCTTC